The 21 T cell receptor beta chains below were found in one sample sequenced in a study of CD8 T cells in Susac syndrome. Roughly 0.45 to 1 ug RNA was reverse transcribed with random hexamers. TCRdb itself ran the immunoSEQ multiplex PCR reads through MiXCR, one entry per CDR3 protein. The data show 200,000 or so distinct CDR3 sequences, 92% seen once. Sequences were obtained from CD8+ T cells from PBMCs. The source is a human donor with multiple sclerosis.

The J gene is TRBJ1-5, the V gene TRBV20-1; D is perhaps TRBD1 (6 bases). The CDR3 is made up of 15 amino acids. From germline, CDR1 is DFQATT and CDR2 SNEGSKA (reference sequence). Between the trimmed V and J ends, which lost 3 bases and 7 bases, there was a span of 19 bases. The CDR3 sequence is CSASHAGGPGQPQHF. As DNA, the CDR3 is TGCAGTGCTAGCCACGCGGGGGGGCCCGGGCAGCCCCAGCATTTT.

The gene calls are TRBV7-3 and TRBJ2-2; a weak D match, TRBD2 (5 bases). With 4 bases removed from V and 6 bases from J, the gap between germline ends came to 12 bases. Germline V lookup: CDR1 SGHTA, CDR2 FQGTGA. The CDR3 extends over 14 amino acids. CDR3 amino acids: CASSSDLRPGELFF. The CDR3 region has the DNA TGTGCCAGCAGCTCGGACTTGCGCCCCGGGGAGCTGTTTTTT.

The V call is TRBV15, the J call TRBJ2-7; unclear D gene. Germline CDR1 and CDR2: LNHNV and YYDKDF (reference sequence). Trimming cost V 0 bases and J 1 base, with 7 bases left between them. This CDR3 is 14 amino acids long. The CDR3 protein is CATSRDLGSYEQYF. For the CDR3, the DNA is TGTGCCACCAGCAGAGATCTGGGATCCTACGAGCAGTACTTC.

The genes are TRBV7-9 and TRBJ2-2; weak D call: TRBD2 (5 bases). Germline V gene lookup returns CDR1 SEHNR and CDR2 FQNEAQ (reference sequence). Trimming cost V 5 bases and J 5 bases, with 18 bases left between them. CDR3 length equals 16 residues. Written as DNA, the CDR3 is TGTGCCAGCAGCCATCTGGACTTAGACGGGACCGGGGAGCTGTTTTTT. Translation: CASSHLDLDGTGELFF. Full variable domain (missing parts from reference TRBV7-9 and TRBJ2-2): DTGVSQNPRHKITKRGQNVTFRCDPISEHNRLYWYRQTLGQGPEFLTYFQNEAQLEKSRLLSDRFSAERPKGSFSTLEIQRTEQGDSAMYLCASSHLDLDGTGELFFGEGSRLTVL.

This sequence joins TRBV5-6 and TRBJ1-2; D not resolved. This CDR3 region has 17 residues. Germline V lookup: CDR1 SGHDT, CDR2 YYEEEE. The V gene lost 2 bases and the J gene lost 0 bases, with 17 bases spanning the gap. As DNA, the CDR3 is TGTGCCAGCAGCTTTGGTCTAGCGGCCCAAGCTAACTATGGCTACACCTTC. It codes for CASSFGLAAQANYGYTF.

This clonotype was recorded only once. The chain links TRBV19 to TRBJ2-3; no clear D gene. V lost 4 bases and J lost 2, with 7 bases in between. This CDR3 is 13 amino acids long. Germline CDR1 reads LNHDA; CDR2 reads SQIVND (reference sequence). The CDR3, as DNA: TGTGCCAGTAGTACTACGTTCACAGATACGCAGTATTTT. Its translation: CASSTTFTDTQYF.

The chain recombines TRBV4-3 with TRBJ1-1, with D tentatively TRBD1 (5 bases). The ends were cut back, 2 bases at V and 7 bases at J, with 14 bases in the middle. Germline CDR1 LGHNA, CDR2 YSLEER. CDR3 length: 14 residues. CDR3 sequence (DNA): TGCGCCAGCAGCCAATCCAGGGCTACCGATGAAGCTTTCTTT. Translated, it gives CASSQSRATDEAFF.

The V and J genes are TRBV2 and TRBJ1-1; maybe TRBD1 (5 bases). The CDR3 loop spans 16 amino acids. Trimming stripped 2 bases from V and 0 bases from J, with 13 bases between. CDR1 SNHLY and CDR2 FYNNEI come from the germline V gene. The CDR3 DNA follows: TGTGCCAGCAGTGAATTCACAGGCGGGTTGAACACTGAAGCTTTCTTT. This sequence encodes CASSEFTGGLNTEAFF.

This rearrangement joins TRBV6-2 or TRBV6-3 to TRBJ2-6; unclear D gene. CDR3 length: 13 amino acids. Germline loops: CDR1 MNHEY, CDR2 SVGEGT. The CDR3 DNA is TGTGCTAGAAGAGAGGCTGGGGCCAACGTCCTGACTTTC. Protein sequence: CARREAGANVLTF.

The chain links TRBV4-1 to TRBJ2-5; D is perhaps TRBD1 (5 bases). V was cut by 1 base and J by 0 bases, with 12 bases left in between. The CDR3 is made up of 16 amino acids. Germline values: CDR1 MGHRA, CDR2 YSYEKL. The CDR3 spells CASSQGGAGYQETQYF. Here the CDR3 DNA reads TGCGCCAGCAGCCAAGGTGGAGCAGGGTACCAAGAGACCCAGTACTTC.

The rearrangement joins TRBV4-1 to TRBJ2-7; TRBD2 is a possible D gene (5 bases). Between the trimmed V and J ends, which lost 0 bases and 6 bases, there was a span of 12 bases. CDR1 MGHRA and CDR2 YSYEKL come from the germline V gene. This CDR3 has 14 amino acids. The CDR3 spells CASSQDPAVVEQYF. The CDR3 DNA follows: TGCGCCAGCAGCCAAGACCCAGCGGTGGTCGAGCAGTACTTC.

The rearrangement links TRBV7-9 to TRBJ1-5; D is unresolved. This CDR3 contains 14 residues. Trimming stripped 5 bases from V and 3 bases from J, with 11 bases between. CDR1 is SEHNR, CDR2 FQNEAQ, per germline (reference sequence). The chain's CDR3 is CASSAGRNNQPQHF. The DNA for the CDR3 is TGTGCCAGCAGCGCCGGACGGAACAATCAGCCCCAGCATTTT.

CDR3 coding DNA: TGCAGTGCCAAGACTAGCGGGGTCCTCCAAGAGACCCAGTACTTC. It specifies CSAKTSGVLQETQYF. The chain couples TRBV20-1 to TRBJ2-5; 11 nucleotides align to TRBD2. Germline CDR1 DFQATT, CDR2 SNEGSKA (reference sequence). The J segment lost 1 base and the V segment lost 6 bases, leaving 7 bases of the junction unmatched. The CDR3 has 15 amino acids.

The J gene is TRBJ1-5, the V gene TRBV19, with TRBD1 as a possible D gene (5 bases). Between the trimmed V and J ends, which lost 6 bases and 3 bases, there was a span of 15 bases. CDR1 is LNHDA and CDR2 is SQIVND in the germline V gene (reference sequence). CDR3 length: 15 residues. The CDR3 DNA reads TGTGCCAGTAGCACCGACGGGGCCTACAATCAGCCCCAGCATTTT. Encoded protein: CASSTDGAYNQPQHF.

The chain is built from TRBV7-9 and TRBJ2-7; 9 bases are shared with TRBD1. The CDR3 runs 19 residues. Germline loops: CDR1 SEHNR, CDR2 FQNEAQ (reference sequence). The ends lost 5 bases at V and 3 bases at J; junction bases unmatched: 20. The CDR3 sequence: CASSTPGQGSGPTHYEQYF. In DNA form, the CDR3 reads TGTGCCAGCAGCACTCCGGGACAGGGATCGGGCCCCACCCACTACGAGCAGTACTTC.

This clonotype was seen more than once but under ten times. The chain has TRBV7-3 and TRBJ2-1; D remains unclear. This CDR3 comprises 12 residues. Germline-derived CDR1 and CDR2 are SGHTA and FQGTGA. Trimming shortened V by 4 bases and J by 5 bases, and 6 bases separated the two germline ends. In DNA form, the CDR3 reads TGTGCCAGCAGCTCTGACAACAATGAGCAGTTCTTC. This gives the protein CASSSDNNEQFF.

V usage is TRBV30 and J usage is TRBJ2-3; TRBD1 or TRBD2 may be the D gene (5 bases each). Germline values: CDR1 GTSNPN, CDR2 SVGIG (reference sequence). V dropped 1 base and J dropped 4 bases, with 21 bases sitting between them. The CDR3 covers 17 residues. The CDR3 nucleotides read TGTGCCTGGAGTGATTATCAGGACCGGGGCCGGCCAGATACGCAGTATTTT. Protein sequence: CAWSDYQDRGRPDTQYF.

The chain has TRBV7-3 and TRBJ2-4, with 8 bases matching TRBD1. Germline trimming cut 0 bases from V and 14 bases from J; bases unmatched to any gene: 6. The CDR3 covers 13 residues. Germline values: CDR1 SGHTA, CDR2 FQGTGA. The CDR3 nucleotides read TGTGCCAGCAGCTTAACAACAGGGGGTCCTAAGTACTTC. Its protein is CASSLTTGGPKYF.

The V call is TRBV6-1, the J call TRBJ1-2; TRBD1 aligns across 8 bases. Losses at the gene ends were 3 bases for V and 5 bases for J; bases not matched to a gene: 23. There are 20 residues in the CDR3. Per germline, CDR1 MNHNS and CDR2 SASEGT. The DNA for the CDR3 is TGTGCCAGCAGTGACAAACTAGGACAGGGTACAAGGATGGCCTTATATGGCTACACCTTC. It yields the protein CASSDKLGQGTRMALYGYTF.

The chain joins TRBV2 to TRBJ2-5, with 8 bases that match TRBD2. The CDR3 loop spans 15 amino acids. Germline CDR1 SNHLY, CDR2 FYNNEI. The V and J ends lost 6 bases and 5 bases, in that order; junction bases with no gene match: 11. The CDR3 sequence is CASRLTAGVKETQYF. The CDR3 DNA reads as TGTGCCAGCAGACTAACAGCGGGGGTAAAGGAGACCCAGTACTTC.

This chain joins TRBV29-1 and TRBJ2-7, with 7 positions matching TRBD2. The V gene end was trimmed by 7 bases and the J gene end by 2 bases; junction bases not matched to a gene: 11. Germline-derived CDR1 and CDR2 are SQVTM and ANQGSEA. This CDR3 has 14 residues. CDR3 nucleotides: TGCAGCGCCGGGTCGGCTAGCGGAACCTACGAGCAGTACTTC. Translating it yields CSAGSASGTYEQYF.